The 22 T cell receptor beta chains below come from one sample, sequenced in a study of OX40 agonist ivuxolimab in advanced cancers. The assay was immunoSEQ multiplex PCR, and TCRdb's table has in-frame clones only and misses some. The table has around 53,000 clones, around 85% seen once; the top ten hold 20%. The sequenced sample was CD4+ or CD8+ T cells sorted from blood, obtained in a trial of the OX40 agonist ivuxolimab. Every receptor here comes from an adult with an advanced solid tumor such as melanoma, head and neck, liver or kidney cancer.

This chain connects TRBV28 to TRBJ1-1, with D tentatively TRBD1 (5 bases). Germline V gene data show CDR1 as MDHEN and CDR2 as SYDVKM. The V gene lost 6 bases and the J gene lost 4 bases, with 15 bases spanning the gap. The CDR3 runs to 14 residues. In nucleotides, the CDR3 is TGTGCCAGCAGCACTTGGCGGGGGATCACTGAAGCTTTCTTT. Encoded protein: CASSTWRGITEAFF.

The chain employs TRBV6-6 and TRBJ2-5; D gene ambiguous. CDR1 and CDR2 (germline): MNHNY, SVGAGI (reference sequence). V shed 2 bases and J shed 5 bases, with 9 bases lying between them. CDR3 length equals 13 residues. CDR3 amino acids: CASSYLWVETQYF. The CDR3 coding sequence is TGTGCCAGCAGTTACCTCTGGGTTGAGACCCAGTACTTC.

This chain uses TRBV30 with TRBJ1-2; D is unclear. Per germline, CDR1 GTSNPN and CDR2 SVGIG (reference sequence). V dropped 5 bases and J dropped 6 bases, with 16 bases sitting between them. The CDR3 sequence is 13 residues long. CDR3 DNA sequence: TGTGCCTGGGGTGCTGGATGGGAGGATGGCTACACCTTC. This codes for CAWGAGWEDGYTF.

The gene calls are TRBV9 and TRBJ2-3; D remains unclear. The V end was cut by 0 bases, the J end by 6 bases, with 11 bases between. CDR3 size: 14 residues. The germline V gene has CDR1 SGDLS and CDR2 YYNGEE. In DNA, the CDR3 is TGTGCCAGCAGCGTAGTTTCCAGGCCCGATACGCAGTATTTT. As protein: CASSVVSRPDTQYF.

This clone has a handful of counts. The genes are TRBV5-4 and TRBJ1-5, with 8 positions matching TRBD1. The CDR3 is 14 residues long. Unmatched junction bases numbered 3, after V lost 3 bases and J lost 4 bases. Germline values: CDR1 SGHNT, CDR2 YYREEE (reference sequence). CDR3 sequence (DNA): TGTGCCAGCAGCTCCAGGACAGGGAATCAGCCCCAGCATTTT. This codes for CASSSRTGNQPQHF. Looking up the rest from reference TRBV5-4 and TRBJ1-5 gives the full variable domain: ETGVTQSPTHLIKTRGQQVTLRCSSQSGHNTVSWYQQALGQGPQFIFQYYREEENGRGNFPPRFSGLQFPNYSSELNVNALELDDSALYLCASSSRTGNQPQHFGDGTRLSIL.

The V gene is TRBV4-2, the J gene TRBJ1-3; D gene unclear. The CDR3 contains 12 residues. With 2 bases removed from V and 2 bases from J, the gap between germline ends came to 1 base. Looked up from germline, CDR1 is LGHNA and CDR2 is YNFKEQ. The CDR3 DNA follows: TGTGCCAGCAGCCAAACTGGAAACACCATATATTTT. Protein product: CASSQTGNTIYF.

The gene calls are TRBV9 and TRBJ1-1; 7 bases map to TRBD1. The CDR3 extends over 14 amino acids. Per the germline V gene, CDR1 is SGDLS and CDR2 is YYNGEE. Trimming at V came to 5 bases and at J to 3 bases, leaving 7 bases not matched to a gene. The CDR3 sequence: CASRQGGEDTEAFF. CDR3 sequence (DNA): TGTGCCAGCAGGCAGGGGGGTGAGGACACTGAAGCTTTCTTT.

The genes are TRBV5-6 and TRBJ1-6, with 9 bases aligning to TRBD1. Germline lookup yields CDR1 SGHDT and CDR2 YYEEEE. The ends lost 5 bases at V and 11 bases at J; junction bases unmatched: 8. The CDR3 has 14 amino acids. In nucleotides, the CDR3 is TGTGCCAGCAGAGTATCGGGACAGGGCCCACCCCTCCACTTT. This gives the protein CASRVSGQGPPLHF. Supplemented by reference TRBV5-6 and TRBJ1-6, the full variable domain reads DAGVTQSPTHLIKTRGQQVTLRCSPKSGHDTVSWYQQALGQGPQFIFQYYEEEERQRGNFPDRFSGHQFPNYSSELNVNALLLGDSALYLCASRVSGQGPPLHFGNGTRLTVT.

The rearrangement links TRBV7-9 to TRBJ1-2; D possibly corresponds to TRBD1 (5 bases). The V and J ends lost 1 base and 2 bases respectively, with 14 bases between them. The CDR3 is 16 residues long. The germline V gene encodes CDR1 SEHNR and CDR2 FQNEAQ (reference sequence). The chain's CDR3 is CASSLVGAQLNYGYTF. For the CDR3, the DNA is TGTGCCAGCAGCTTAGTCGGGGCCCAATTAAACTATGGCTACACCTTC.

This chain connects TRBV4-3 to TRBJ2-7, with 9 nucleotides matching TRBD1. Looked up from germline, CDR1 is LGHNA and CDR2 is YSLEER. The CDR3 runs to 16 residues. V shed 0 bases and J 2 bases; nucleotides not matched to a gene: 5. The CDR3 sequence is CASSQDPTGGTYEQYF. The CDR3 DNA follows: TGCGCCAGCAGCCAAGATCCAACAGGGGGCACCTACGAGCAGTACTTC.

V usage is TRBV14 and J usage is TRBJ1-3; D remains ambiguous. The V end lost 0 bases, the J end lost 3 bases, and 9 bases lay between the germline ends. The CDR3 spans 15 residues. Germline V gives CDR1 SGHDN, CDR2 FVKESK. CDR3: CASSQDREGGNTIYF. CDR3 DNA sequence: TGTGCCAGCAGCCAAGACAGAGAGGGTGGAAACACCATATATTTT.

This chain joins TRBV5-4 and TRBJ1-3, with D tentatively TRBD1 (6 bases). The CDR3 length is 15 residues. Germline CDR1 reads SGHNT; CDR2 reads YYREEE (reference sequence). V was cut by 0 bases and J by 8 bases, with 15 bases left in between. This CDR3 is CASSLDRAFMDTIYF. The DNA for the CDR3 is TGTGCCAGCAGCTTGGACAGGGCATTTATGGACACCATATATTTT. The variable domain in full, completed from reference TRBV5-4 and TRBJ1-3, reads ETGVTQSPTHLIKTRGQQVTLRCSSQSGHNTVSWYQQALGQGPQFIFQYYREEENGRGNFPPRFSGLQFPNYSSELNVNALELDDSALYLCASSLDRAFMDTIYFGEGSWLTVV.

This chain uses TRBV19 with TRBJ1-2; D is perhaps TRBD1 (6 bases). Germline loops: CDR1 LNHDA, CDR2 SQIVND (reference sequence). The V and J ends lost 5 bases and 4 bases respectively, with 17 bases between them. The CDR3 spans 15 residues. DNA for the CDR3: TGTGCCAGTAGTCCGGGGACACCTTCCGCCTATGGCTACACCTTC. It is translated as CASSPGTPSAYGYTF.

V is TRBV7-8 and J is TRBJ2-5, with 11 bases identical to TRBD2. The CDR3 extends over 18 amino acids. V lost 2 bases, J lost 2 bases, and 10 bases stayed unmatched. CDR1 SGHVS and CDR2 FQNEAQ come from the germline V gene. The CDR3: CASSLPRTSGRIQETQYF. CDR3 sequence (DNA): TGTGCCAGCAGCTTACCAAGGACTAGCGGGCGAATACAAGAGACCCAGTACTTC.

This sequence joins TRBV7-8 and TRBJ2-5; 8 positions match TRBD2. The CDR3 is 16 amino acids. J was trimmed by 2 bases and V by 1 base; bases with no gene match: 6. CDR1 is SGHVS and CDR2 is FQNEAQ in the germline V gene. CDR3 residues: CASSLDTTSGQETQYF. DNA of the CDR3: TGTGCCAGCAGCTTAGATACCACTAGCGGACAAGAGACCCAGTACTTC.

This clone was seen just once. The V gene is TRBV6-5, the J gene TRBJ1-4; weak D call: TRBD1 (6 bases). With 0 bases removed from V and 3 bases from J, the gap between germline ends came to 11 bases. The germline V gene has CDR1 MNHEY and CDR2 SVGAGI. This CDR3 contains 16 residues. The CDR3 DNA sequence: TGTGCCAGCAGTTACTCCCCAGGGGTGCCTAATGAAAAACTGTTTTTT. Its translation is CASSYSPGVPNEKLFF.

The chain carries TRBV19 and TRBJ2-7, with D maybe TRBD2 (5 bases). The CDR3 is made up of 14 amino acids. Per germline, CDR1 LNHDA and CDR2 SQIVND (reference sequence). Trimming stripped 1 base from V and 3 bases from J, with 10 bases between. The DNA for the CDR3 is TGTGCCAGTAGTATAGGGGAGACAAACTACGAGCAGTACTTC. As protein: CASSIGETNYEQYF. Full variable domain (missing parts from reference TRBV19 and TRBJ2-7): DGGITQSPKYLFRKEGQNVTLSCEQNLNHDAMYWYRQDPGQGLRLIYYSQIVNDFQKGDIAEGYSVSREKKESFPLTVTSAQKNPTAFYLCASSIGETNYEQYFGPGTRLTVT.

The CDR3 reads CASSQDLGEETQYF. In DNA form, the CDR3 reads TGTGCCAGCAGCCAAGATCTGGGTGAGGAGACCCAGTACTTC. The genes are TRBV4-2 and TRBJ2-5; D ambiguous. Germline CDR1 LGHNA, CDR2 YNFKEQ. Trimming removed 0 bases from V and 5 bases from J, with 10 bases in between. The length of the CDR3 is 14 residues.

The V call is TRBV28, the J call TRBJ1-1; possibly TRBD1 for D (5 bases). Per the germline V gene, CDR1 is MDHEN and CDR2 is SYDVKM. The germline V and J ends were trimmed by 3 bases and 1 base, with 6 bases remaining between them. The CDR3 is 13 amino acids. CDR3 sequence (DNA): TGTGCCAGCAGTTTGGGGGGGAACACTGAAGCTTTCTTT. Encoded protein: CASSLGGNTEAFF.

The CDR3 protein is CASSFPDGGWEQYF. CDR3 in DNA: TGTGCCAGCAGCTTCCCGGACGGTGGGTGGGAGCAGTACTTC. The rearrangement joins TRBV11-2 to TRBJ2-7; D unclear. CDR3 length equals 14 residues. The V and J ends lost 3 bases and 7 bases respectively, with 16 bases between them. Germline CDR1 is SGHAT and CDR2 is FQNNGV.

The chain is built from TRBV4-3 and TRBJ1-2; D remains unclear. From germline, CDR1 is LGHNA and CDR2 YSLEER. V was clipped by 0 bases and J by 3 bases, with 8 bases between them. CDR3 length equals 14 residues. For the CDR3, the DNA is TGCGCCAGCAGCCAAGAGAAAGGAGACTATGGCTACACCTTC. Protein product: CASSQEKGDYGYTF.

V and J are TRBV7-9 and TRBJ1-3; 7 bases fit TRBD1. The CDR3 spans 15 residues. V gave up 1 base and J gave up 2 bases; unmatched junction bases: 2. Germline V CDR1 and CDR2: SEHNR, FQNEAQ (reference sequence). CDR3 sequence reads: CASSLGGTAGNTIYF. CDR3 sequence (DNA): TGTGCCAGCAGCTTAGGTGGGACAGCTGGAAACACCATATATTTT. The variable domain in full, completed from reference TRBV7-9 and TRBJ1-3, reads DTGVSQNPRHKITKRGQNVTFRCDPISEHNRLYWYRQTLGQGPEFLTYFQNEAQLEKSRLLSDRFSAERPKGSFSTLEIQRTEQGDSAMYLCASSLGGTAGNTIYFGEGSWLTVV.